This is a list of T cell receptor beta chains from one sample in a study of human T cells and chemical hapten exposure. MiXCR was run by TCRdb on the RACE reads, yielding one entry per CDR3 protein. The table lists 80,000 to 100,000 distinct CDR3 sequences, roughly a tenth of them singletons. The specimen comprised whole blood, sampled in connection with sensitization to the hapten diphenylcyclopropenone (DPC). These receptors all stem from a woman under 40 with alopecia areata. Some clones in this sample may be carry-over from other donors' samples. Each CDR3 is given with its conserved first and last residue. The order of the fields is CDR3 protein, CDR3 DNA, D gene, clone size, J gene, V gene. A D gene is named only where the DNA matches it firmly. For some rows the clone size is stated as once, few or many, or as a class when expanded; others skip it.

cdr3_aa: CASSSQINYQETQYF
cdr3_nt: TGTGCCAGCAGTAGTCAGATAAATTACCAAGAGACCCAGTACTTC
d_call: -
clone_size: -
j_call: TRBJ2-5
v_call: TRBV27

cdr3_aa: CASSSDTSGANVLTF
cdr3_nt: TGTGCCAGCAGCTCCGACACCTCTGGGGCCAACGTCCTGACTTTC
d_call: -
clone_size: many
j_call: TRBJ2-6
v_call: TRBV7-9

cdr3_aa: CASSLVGDGYTF
cdr3_nt: TGTGCCAGCAGCTTAGTGGGGGATGGCTACACCTTC
d_call: -
clone_size: many
j_call: TRBJ1-2
v_call: TRBV7-8

cdr3_aa: CSARVSPDTQYF
cdr3_nt: TGCAGTGCTAGAGTATCCCCAGATACGCAGTATTTT
d_call: -
clone_size: -
j_call: TRBJ2-3
v_call: TRBV20-1

cdr3_aa: CSVVHRETEAFF
cdr3_nt: TGCAGCGTTGTCCACAGGGAAACTGAAGCTTTCTTT
d_call: -
clone_size: -
j_call: TRBJ1-1
v_call: TRBV29-1

cdr3_aa: CASSVQGARTEAFF
cdr3_nt: TGTGCCAGCAGTGTACAGGGGGCGCGTACTGAAGCTTTCTTT
d_call: TRBD1
clone_size: many
j_call: TRBJ1-1
v_call: TRBV28

cdr3_aa: CAWSRGPYYAEAFF
cdr3_nt: TGTGCCTGGAGTAGAGGCCCGTACTACGCTGAAGCTTTCTTT
d_call: -
clone_size: many
j_call: TRBJ1-1
v_call: TRBV30

cdr3_aa: CASSSLAKTYEQYF
cdr3_nt: TGTGCCAGCAGCTCTCTAGCGAAAACCTACGAGCAGTACTTC
d_call: -
clone_size: many
j_call: TRBJ2-7
v_call: TRBV11-2

cdr3_aa: CSVEGAGSTDTQYF
cdr3_nt: TGCAGCGTTGAAGGGGCAGGGAGCACAGATACGCAGTATTTT
d_call: -
clone_size: -
j_call: TRBJ2-3
v_call: TRBV29-1

cdr3_aa: CSVEEAPARQETQYF
cdr3_nt: TGCAGCGTTGAAGAAGCCCCGGCCAGACAAGAGACCCAGTACTTC
d_call: -
clone_size: few
j_call: TRBJ2-5
v_call: TRBV29-1

cdr3_aa: CASSLGDSTNQPQHF
cdr3_nt: TGTGCCAGCAGTTTGGGGGACAGCACCAATCAGCCCCAGCATTTT
d_call: TRBD1
clone_size: many
j_call: TRBJ1-5
v_call: TRBV28

cdr3_aa: CASSYFPPGLAGAVDTQYF
cdr3_nt: TGTGCCAGCAGTTACTTCCCTCCGGGACTAGCGGGAGCGGTTGATACGCAGTATTTT
d_call: TRBD2
clone_size: many
j_call: TRBJ2-3
v_call: TRBV6-2/TRBV6-3

cdr3_aa: CASSISGEATDTQYF
cdr3_nt: TGTGCCAGCAGCATTAGCGGGGAGGCCACAGATACGCAGTATTTT
d_call: TRBD2
clone_size: many
j_call: TRBJ2-3
v_call: TRBV6-2/TRBV6-3

cdr3_aa: CASSLQREQYF
cdr3_nt: TGTGCCAGCAGCTTACAGCGGGAGCAGTACTTC
d_call: -
clone_size: many
j_call: TRBJ2-7
v_call: TRBV28

cdr3_aa: CASSYTVGTEAFF
cdr3_nt: TGTGCCAGCAGTTACACAGTGGGCACTGAAGCTTTCTTT
d_call: -
clone_size: many
j_call: TRBJ1-1
v_call: TRBV6-5

cdr3_aa: CSAPEGSNQPQHF
cdr3_nt: TGCAGTGCCCCGGAAGGGAGCAATCAGCCCCAGCATTTT
d_call: -
clone_size: many
j_call: TRBJ1-5
v_call: TRBV20-1

cdr3_aa: CASSLAPGTDNSPLHF
cdr3_nt: TGTGCCAGCAGCTTAGCTCCGGGTACTGATAATTCACCCCTCCACTTT
d_call: -
clone_size: many
j_call: TRBJ1-6
v_call: TRBV7-9

cdr3_aa: CASSPSGQAYQPQHF
cdr3_nt: TGTGCCAGCTCACCCTCTGGACAGGCCTATCAGCCCCAGCATTTT
d_call: TRBD1
clone_size: many
j_call: TRBJ1-5
v_call: TRBV18

cdr3_aa: CASSPHEPGGEKEQYF
cdr3_nt: TGTGCCAGCAGCCCCCATGAGCCAGGCGGTGAGAAGGAGCAGTACTTC
d_call: -
clone_size: many
j_call: TRBJ2-7
v_call: TRBV6-2/TRBV6-3

cdr3_aa: CASSLMTGRDEQFF
cdr3_nt: TGTGCCAGCAGTCTGATGACAGGGCGGGATGAGCAGTTCTTC
d_call: TRBD1
clone_size: few
j_call: TRBJ2-1
v_call: TRBV6-1

cdr3_aa: CASSQTGRNYGYTF
cdr3_nt: TGTGCCAGCAGCCAAACAGGGAGGAACTATGGCTACACCTTC
d_call: -
clone_size: -
j_call: TRBJ1-2
v_call: TRBV14

cdr3_aa: CATSDLSLPKNEQFF
cdr3_nt: TGTGCCACCAGTGATTTATCCCTACCGAAGAATGAGCAGTTCTTC
d_call: -
clone_size: -
j_call: TRBJ2-1
v_call: TRBV24-1

cdr3_aa: CSAEGTDRGNTEAFF
cdr3_nt: TGCAGTGCTGAGGGAACGGATAGGGGGAACACTGAAGCTTTCTTT
d_call: -
clone_size: -
j_call: TRBJ1-1
v_call: TRBV20-1

cdr3_aa: CASSPPTSGKYNEQFF
cdr3_nt: TGTGCCAGCAGTCCCCCGACTAGCGGGAAATACAATGAGCAGTTCTTC
d_call: TRBD2
clone_size: -
j_call: TRBJ2-1
v_call: TRBV28

cdr3_aa: CASSVLPSGRNEQFF
cdr3_nt: TGTGCCAGCAGCGTACTTCCTAGCGGGAGGAATGAGCAGTTCTTC
d_call: TRBD2
clone_size: -
j_call: TRBJ2-1
v_call: TRBV9

cdr3_aa: CASSKRTLSSPLHF
cdr3_nt: TGTGCCAGCAGCAAGCGGACCCTGAGTTCACCCCTCCACTTT
d_call: -
clone_size: -
j_call: TRBJ1-6
v_call: TRBV21-1

cdr3_aa: CASSDSGDTDTQYF
cdr3_nt: TGTGCCAGCAGTGACTCCGGCGACACAGATACGCAGTATTTT
d_call: -
clone_size: -
j_call: TRBJ2-3
v_call: TRBV6-4

cdr3_aa: CSAPRGQLSQETQYF
cdr3_nt: TGCAGTGCTCCTCGCGGGCAGTTATCCCAAGAGACCCAGTACTTC
d_call: -
clone_size: few
j_call: TRBJ2-5
v_call: TRBV20-1

cdr3_aa: CASSPQGADTQYF
cdr3_nt: TGTGCCAGCAGCCCCCAGGGGGCAGATACGCAGTATTTT
d_call: TRBD1
clone_size: -
j_call: TRBJ2-3
v_call: TRBV7-2

cdr3_aa: CSGDRGSGEQFF
cdr3_nt: TGCAGTGGGGACAGGGGGTCTGGTGAGCAGTTCTTC
d_call: TRBD1
clone_size: few
j_call: TRBJ2-1
v_call: TRBV20-1

cdr3_aa: CASIKEYSTEAFF
cdr3_nt: TGTGCCAGCATAAAGGAGTATAGCACTGAAGCTTTCTTT
d_call: -
clone_size: few
j_call: TRBJ1-1
v_call: TRBV2

cdr3_aa: CSENRVGELFF
cdr3_nt: TGCAGCGAGAACAGGGTCGGGGAGCTGTTTTTT
d_call: -
clone_size: few
j_call: TRBJ2-2
v_call: TRBV29-1

cdr3_aa: CASSQVDTGELFF
cdr3_nt: TGTGCCAGCAGCCAAGTCGACACCGGGGAGCTGTTTTTT
d_call: -
clone_size: few
j_call: TRBJ2-2
v_call: TRBV4-2

cdr3_aa: CASSPSGTGKDQPQHF
cdr3_nt: TGTGCCAGCTCACCCTCCGGGACAGGGAAGGATCAGCCCCAGCATTTT
d_call: TRBD1
clone_size: many
j_call: TRBJ1-5
v_call: TRBV18

cdr3_aa: CASSQAGARNTGELFF
cdr3_nt: TGCGCCAGCAGCCAAGCGGGGGCCAGGAACACCGGGGAGCTGTTTTTT
d_call: -
clone_size: -
j_call: TRBJ2-2
v_call: TRBV4-1

cdr3_aa: CSAKAGGPLETQYF
cdr3_nt: TGCAGTGCTAAAGCGGGGGGGCCGTTGGAGACCCAGTACTTC
d_call: TRBD2
clone_size: many
j_call: TRBJ2-5
v_call: TRBV20-1

cdr3_aa: CASSYNGLTQETQYF
cdr3_nt: TGTGCCAGCAGTTATAACGGCCTAACCCAAGAGACCCAGTACTTC
d_call: -
clone_size: few
j_call: TRBJ2-5
v_call: TRBV2

cdr3_aa: CASSKIRGTGDANTGELFF
cdr3_nt: TGTGCCAGCAGCAAAATAAGGGGAACAGGGGACGCGAACACCGGGGAGCTGTTTTTT
d_call: -
clone_size: many
j_call: TRBJ2-2
v_call: TRBV21-1

cdr3_aa: CASSLVRGVGFRFNTGELFF
cdr3_nt: TGTGCCAGCAGCTTAGTAAGGGGAGTCGGGTTCAGGTTTAACACCGGGGAGCTGTTTTTT
d_call: -
clone_size: once
j_call: TRBJ2-2
v_call: TRBV7-2

cdr3_aa: CASSIAGFQPQHF
cdr3_nt: TGTGCCAGTAGTATAGCCGGTTTCCAGCCCCAGCATTTT
d_call: -
clone_size: few
j_call: TRBJ1-5
v_call: TRBV19

cdr3_aa: CASSTGLNTEAFF
cdr3_nt: TGTGCCAGCAGCACGGGGCTAAACACTGAAGCTTTCTTT
d_call: -
clone_size: -
j_call: TRBJ1-1
v_call: TRBV9

cdr3_aa: CASSFRDYEQYF
cdr3_nt: TGTGCCAGCAGTTTCAGGGACTACGAGCAGTACTTC
d_call: -
clone_size: few
j_call: TRBJ2-7
v_call: TRBV12-3/TRBV12-4

cdr3_aa: CASIVFAGGPTGELFF
cdr3_nt: TGTGCCAGCATAGTATTTGCGGGAGGGCCGACCGGGGAGCTGTTTTTT
d_call: TRBD2
clone_size: many
j_call: TRBJ2-2
v_call: TRBV6-6

cdr3_aa: CASSTPGLTASF
cdr3_nt: TGTGCCAGCAGTACCCCGGGACTGACTGCTTCATTC
d_call: -
clone_size: many
j_call: TRBJ2-7
v_call: TRBV6-2/TRBV6-3

cdr3_aa: CASSLAGSGNTIYF
cdr3_nt: TGTGCCAGCAGCTTAGCGGGATCTGGAAACACCATATATTTT
d_call: -
clone_size: few
j_call: TRBJ1-3
v_call: TRBV13

cdr3_aa: CASSATAYNSPLHF
cdr3_nt: TGTGCCAGCAGTGCCACGGCGTATAATTCACCCCTCCACTTT
d_call: -
clone_size: medium-sized
j_call: TRBJ1-6
v_call: TRBV6-5

cdr3_aa: CASSSPDSQETQYF
cdr3_nt: TGTGCCAGCAGTTCTCCTGACAGCCAAGAGACCCAGTACTTC
d_call: -
clone_size: many
j_call: TRBJ2-5
v_call: TRBV28

cdr3_aa: CASTVLAGGWHEQFF
cdr3_nt: TGTGCCAGCACTGTTCTAGCGGGAGGCTGGCATGAGCAGTTCTTC
d_call: TRBD2
clone_size: few
j_call: TRBJ2-1
v_call: TRBV11-2

cdr3_aa: CASSHRTGGEKLFF
cdr3_nt: TGTGCCAGCAGCCATCGGACAGGGGGTGAAAAACTGTTTTTT
d_call: TRBD1
clone_size: few
j_call: TRBJ1-4
v_call: TRBV14

cdr3_aa: CASSALAGEGNEQFF
cdr3_nt: TGTGCCAGCAGCGCTCTAGCGGGGGAAGGGAATGAGCAGTTCTTC
d_call: TRBD2
clone_size: many
j_call: TRBJ2-1
v_call: TRBV6-4

cdr3_aa: CASSLVAGMNEQFF
cdr3_nt: TGTGCCAGCAGCTTAGTTGCGGGAATGAATGAGCAGTTCTTC
d_call: -
clone_size: few
j_call: TRBJ2-1
v_call: TRBV7-2

cdr3_aa: CASSAGLAGEPDEQFF
cdr3_nt: TGTGCCAGCAGCGCGGGACTAGCGGGAGAGCCGGATGAGCAGTTCTTC
d_call: TRBD2
clone_size: few
j_call: TRBJ2-1
v_call: TRBV11-3

cdr3_aa: CASSPRTGQPQYF
cdr3_nt: TGTGCCAGCAGTCCACGCACGGGACAGCCTCAGTACTTC
d_call: TRBD1
clone_size: many
j_call: TRBJ2-4
v_call: TRBV27

cdr3_aa: CASSLPGDYEQYF
cdr3_nt: TGTGCCAGCAGCTTACCGGGCGACTACGAGCAGTACTTC
d_call: -
clone_size: -
j_call: TRBJ2-7
v_call: TRBV7-9

cdr3_aa: CASTGGTGASNEQFF
cdr3_nt: TGCGCCAGCACGGGGGGGACAGGGGCCTCCAATGAGCAGTTCTTC
d_call: TRBD1
clone_size: many
j_call: TRBJ2-1
v_call: TRBV4-1

cdr3_aa: CASSDSGGATDTQYF
cdr3_nt: TGTGCCAGCAGTGACTCCGGGGGGGCCACAGATACGCAGTATTTT
d_call: TRBD2
clone_size: medium-sized
j_call: TRBJ2-3
v_call: TRBV6-4

cdr3_aa: CASSPPFTEAFF
cdr3_nt: TGTGCCAGCTCACCACCGTTCACTGAAGCTTTCTTT
d_call: -
clone_size: many
j_call: TRBJ1-1
v_call: TRBV18